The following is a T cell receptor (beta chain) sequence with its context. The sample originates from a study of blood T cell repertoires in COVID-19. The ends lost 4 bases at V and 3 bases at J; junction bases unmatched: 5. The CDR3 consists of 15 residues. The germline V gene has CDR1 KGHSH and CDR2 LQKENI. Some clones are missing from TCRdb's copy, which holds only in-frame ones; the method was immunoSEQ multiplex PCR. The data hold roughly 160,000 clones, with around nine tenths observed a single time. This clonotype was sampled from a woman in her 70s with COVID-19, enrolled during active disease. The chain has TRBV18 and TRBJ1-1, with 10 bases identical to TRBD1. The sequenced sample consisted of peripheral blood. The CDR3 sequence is CASSRQGAGDTEAFF. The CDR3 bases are TGTGCCAGCTCACGACAGGGGGCGGGGGACACTGAAGCTTTCTTT.